A single T cell receptor (beta chain) is shown here with its context. It lacks a known antigen. Base qualities are not provided; no much larger clone lies one nucleotide away. This specimen comes from a study of cytomegalovirus exposure and HLA in healthy donors (dated by TCRdb to 2015 to 2018). Regarding the study in general: An earlier analysis of some 550 of the donors reported 276 Gb of sequence data and 117 million unique TCR beta sequences from 150 million to 200 million T cells. To predict cytomegalovirus infection status, the study combined high-throughput TCR immunosequencing, statistical association of individual TCRs with disease status, and machine learning. A separate validation cohort of some 130 different subjects was used in addition to the roughly 700-subject first cohort. Rather than drawing on any new phenotypic data, the later analysis identified candidate immune exposures from TCR beta sequences and the way those sequences occurred across donors. In a later genetic analysis, genome-wide SNP genotypes for about three fifths of the roughly 670 donors were used, and that subset was treated as a discovery cohort. Class I and class II HLA loci were covered by the typing at four-digit resolution. A later analysis re-examined previously published TCR beta repertoires from about 670 donors and added high-resolution HLA genotyping to investigate patterns of TCR occurrence. The number of typed donors differed by locus: about 620-640 for A, B, C, DRB1 and DQB1; some 540 for DQA1; around 610 for DPA1; and about 470 for DPB1. On average, 235,054 unique TCR beta nucleotide sequences were sequenced per donor among some 420 genotyped donors of the cohort, with roughly 19% of those sequences being non-productive. In an earlier analysis of several hundred of the donors, high-throughput TCR beta sequencing was used to judge whether each TCR beta V gene segment behaved as functional or pseudogenic. Donor age, sex, ethnicity and CMV serostatus were compiled together with the repertoire data. The study profiled the T cell repertoires of hundreds of subjects by immunosequencing and related them to cytomegalovirus serostatus. Every discovery cohort repertoire had been produced on one sequencing platform. Approximately 300 gigabases of sequencing data and around 87 million unique TCR sequences were included in an early release covering under 650 HLA-typed donors. About five DR-DQ haplotypes were handled as single units for association and clustering, since linkage in the cohort was strong. The genetic ancestry cluster associated with self-reported Caucasian donors included 81% of the roughly 400 genotyped donors. The aim of the study was to test whether cataloging public T cell receptors could identify signatures of past pathogen exposure. General study outcomes and caveats: In vitro tests confirmed that a few of the cytomegalovirus-associated TCR beta chains recognize cytomegalovirus antigens. In a later analysis, around 15,000 TCR beta sequences were associated with specific HLA alleles at a false discovery rate of 0.05. The authors suggested that the approach could potentially be extended to other disease states and immunological phenotypes. Most TCR sequences were observed very rarely across donors, whereas some public TCRs were present in many individuals. A later analysis found that most CMV-associated TCR beta chains appeared HLA-restricted, with HLA associations seemingly driven largely by CMV exposure. In this cohort, only TCR beta chains were sequenced, and detectable features were limited by the absence of alpha or paired-chain data. Because HLA typing was missing for some donors at each locus, association tests included only the typed subset. A cluster of highly shared sequence variants was judged likely to be a technical artifact of the sequencing pipeline. In a later analysis, TCR association rates were found to vary across HLA loci, with the most associated TCRs seen for DRB1 alleles and the fewest for HLA-C alleles. Immune exposure information for the cohort was limited to CMV serostatus. In a later analysis, HLA-associated TCR beta chains were found to be more clonally expanded and to have lower generation probabilities than equally common non-associated chains. A total of 150 to 200 TCR beta chains were listed by the study as associated with cytomegalovirus. A further reported finding was that TCR beta sequences accurately predicted the HLA-A and HLA-B alleles for most subjects in the first cohort. A later genetic analysis associated a missense DCLRE1C variant with V-gene and J-gene trimming of TCR beta chains, and an independent cohort replicated the association. The presence/absence analyses assumed that sequencing depth was roughly uniform across donors, and that assumption may not be true. Because counts were too low, seventeen rarely observed V segments, including chromosome 9 orphons, were excluded from the earlier analysis of around 640 of the donors. Linkage disequilibrium might explain the correlated functional status among segregating V segments, but an unknown experimental factor could not be ruled out. When HLA alleles, especially DR and DQ, strongly co-occurred, attributing TCR associations to individual alleles was difficult. Cytomegalovirus status was reported to be diagnosed by the classifier with high specificity and sensitivity in both the original and validation cohorts. Broadly in line with IMGT annotations, most TCR beta V segments showed up in productive rearrangements about 90% or about 30% of the time in an earlier analysis of about 500 of the donors. In a later analysis, several top co-occurrence clusters were reported to appear linked to parvovirus B19, influenza, CMV and Epstein-Barr virus. In a later genetic analysis, fewer N-insertions in productive TCRs were reported among donors in an Asian-associated ancestry cluster than the roughly 700-donor mean.

The cohort comprised 550 to 700 healthy bone marrow donors. Cohort members were all nominally healthy when sampled, although unrecorded immune exposures were likely present. The donor was CMV seropositive and was included in the group of about 290 seropositive cohort members. A peripheral blood sample was provided by each donor, and peripheral blood mononuclear cells were used for TCR beta sequencing. Genomic DNA was extracted from the blood cell samples with the Qiagen DNeasy Blood Extraction Kit. To prepare the library, the immunoSEQ multiplex PCR assay was applied. The multiplex PCR relied on a mix of 60 forward primers for TCR Vbeta segments and 13 reverse primers for TCR Jbeta segments. The CDR3 region of rearranged TCR beta genes was amplified from genomic DNA with a multiplex PCR assay. The amplified TCR beta libraries were sequenced on the Illumina HiSeq System as 87-base-pair reads. The paper's processing steps were these. A later analysis tallied tens of millions of unique TCR beta chains across the 700 or so repertoires, and about 12 million of those chains were shared by two or more donors. To remove PCR and sequencing errors, raw reads were error-corrected and collapsed into unique sequences using a nearest-neighbor algorithm that merged closely related sequences. Alignment of CDR3 sequences to IMGT reference sequences was used to assign V, D and J gene segments. Each retained sequence needed at least a six-nucleotide match to both a V gene segment and a J gene segment. Rearrangements were called productive when the CDR3 lacked stop codons and stayed in frame with V and J; all others were non-productive. CDR3 was defined according to IMGT convention as the region running from the second conserved V-encoded cysteine to the conserved J-encoded phenylalanine. Sequences without an unambiguous match to a single V gene segment were excluded from the earlier analysis of a few hundred of the donors. An earlier analysis of under 750 of the donors called V segments functional above 56.7% productive rearrangements and segregating when the between-donor standard deviation exceeded 5%. A statistical classification framework was built to diagnose cytomegalovirus status from the catalog of TCR beta chain sequences. In a later analysis, V and J genes were assigned by comparing TCR nucleotide sequences against IMGT/GENE-DB human TR gene sequences. A later analysis assigned CDR3 sequences and most-parsimonious VDJ recombination scenarios with the TCRdist pipeline. A later analysis defined each TCR beta chain by its CDR3 amino acid sequence plus V-gene family, and excluded reads lacking a unique V-gene family. A later analysis removed roughly 590 highly shared, low-generation-probability nucleotide sequences to deal with suspected cross-contamination and a sequencing artifact. In a later analysis, a clonal expansion index for each public chain was calculated from normalized within-repertoire ranks of inferred template counts. In a later analysis, generation probabilities were computed with a VDJ recombination model fitted to out-of-frame rearrangements, and the resulting probabilities were checked against IGoR. In a later analysis, TCR-TCR, TCR-HLA and TCR-CMV co-occurrence was scored with hypergeometric tests, and a repertoire-size bias correction was applied to TCR pairs. False discovery rates were estimated in a later analysis by permuting HLA or CMV assignments 20 times. In a later analysis, co-occurring TCRs were grouped using DBSCAN, with TCRdist sequence similarity added in when clustering inside HLA-allele-positive subsets. Repertoires with fewer than 30,000 or more than 120,000 public chains were left out of co-occurrence clustering, as were a handful of repertoires with anomalous nucleotide sharing. Sourced from immuneACCESS, this table was stored by TCRdb with only in-frame sequences that have V and J called. A share of the clones is absent; for the studies checked, an unresolved V gene accounts for under half, and the remainder has no known explanation. V and J calls and clone size are given by that table; D and trimming were obtained from the DNA. The sample table shows 70,000 to 80,000 clones, and approximately 72% are seen once. The top ten clonotypes cover 8% to 9.5% of the sample.

The TCR was taken from a woman in her thirties or forties in good health and CMV-seropositive. Source material: PBMCs.

CDR3 reads: CASSLEDSSEAFF. The DNA is TGTGCCAGCAGCTTGGAGGACAGTTCTGAAGCTTTCTTT. This receptor chain uses TRBV5-5 and TRBJ1-1; a tentative D call is TRBD1 (6 bases match). Its CDR3 holds 13 amino acids, cysteine through phenylalanine. The read is trimmed to its CDR3 DNA, 39 bases read in frame from base 1. Taken from the germline V gene (reference sequence), the CDR1 and CDR2 loops are SGHKS and YYEKEE. Trimming takes 0 bases from V and 6 bases from J, and the germline ends sit 9 bases apart.